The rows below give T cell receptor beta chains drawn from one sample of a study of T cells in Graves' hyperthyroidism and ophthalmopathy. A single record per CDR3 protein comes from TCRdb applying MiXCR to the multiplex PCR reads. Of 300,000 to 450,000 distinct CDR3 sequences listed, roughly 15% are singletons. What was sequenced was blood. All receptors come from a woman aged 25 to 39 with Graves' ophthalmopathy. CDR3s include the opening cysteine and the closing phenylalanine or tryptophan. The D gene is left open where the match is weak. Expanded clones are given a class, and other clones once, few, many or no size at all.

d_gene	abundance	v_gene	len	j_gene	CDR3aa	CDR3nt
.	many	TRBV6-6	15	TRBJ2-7	CASSYIGRYLYEQYF	TGTGCCAGCAGTTACATCGGGCGATACCTCTACGAGCAGTACTTC
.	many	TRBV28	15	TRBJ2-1	CASSQGRTSYNEQFF	TGTGCCAGCAGTCAAGGACGGACATCCTACAATGAGCAGTTCTTC
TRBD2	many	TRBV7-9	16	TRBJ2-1	CASSLGTSGRYNEQFF	TGTGCCAGCAGCTTAGGGACTAGCGGGAGATACAATGAGCAGTTCTTC
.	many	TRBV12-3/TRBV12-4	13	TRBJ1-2	CASRRTDIGDYTF	TGTGCCAGCAGACGGACAGATATAGGGGACTACACCTTC
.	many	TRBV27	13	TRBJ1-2	CASGRGSREGYTF	TGTGCCAGCGGCAGGGGATCACGGGAGGGCTACACCTTC
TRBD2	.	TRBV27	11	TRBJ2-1	CASQSGIEQFF	TGTGCCAGTCAAAGCGGGATTGAGCAGTTCTTC
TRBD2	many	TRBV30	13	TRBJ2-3	CAWTSGGSDTQYF	TGTGCCTGGACTAGCGGGGGGTCAGATACGCAGTATTTT
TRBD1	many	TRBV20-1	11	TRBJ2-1	CSASPGGEQFF	TGCAGTGCCTCCCCAGGGGGTGAGCAGTTCTTC
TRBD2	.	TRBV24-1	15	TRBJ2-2	CTTSERDRDTGELFF	TGTACCACCAGTGAGCGGGACCGAGACACCGGGGAGCTGTTTTTT
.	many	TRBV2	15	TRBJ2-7	CASRSPGAVTYEQYF	TGTGCCAGCAGGAGCCCAGGGGCGGTGACCTACGAGCAGTACTTC
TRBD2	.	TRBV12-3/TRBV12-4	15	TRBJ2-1	CASSLGRGDLNEQFF	TGTGCCAGCAGTTTGGGGCGGGGGGACCTCAATGAGCAGTTCTTC
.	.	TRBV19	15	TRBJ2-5	CASSIVGGPAETQYF	TGTGCCAGTAGTATAGTAGGCGGCCCGGCAGAGACCCAGTACTTC
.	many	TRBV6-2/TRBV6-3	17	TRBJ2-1	CASSRGLGGAGHNEQFF	TGTGCCAGCAGTCGCGGGCTGGGGGGGGCTGGGCACAATGAGCAGTTCTTC
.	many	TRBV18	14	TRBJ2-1	CASSQLPDRNEQFF	TGTGCCAGCTCCCAACTTCCGGACCGCAATGAGCAGTTCTTC
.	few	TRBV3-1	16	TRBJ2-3	CASSEYGGGPIDTQYF	TGTGCCAGCAGCGAATATGGGGGGGGGCCCATAGATACGCAGTATTTT
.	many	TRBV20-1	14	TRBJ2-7	CSPLKTDGYYEQYF	TGCAGTCCTCTAAAGACGGACGGATACTACGAGCAGTACTTC
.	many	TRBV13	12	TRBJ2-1	CASSPAGNEQFF	TGTGCCAGCAGCCCGGCAGGCAATGAGCAGTTCTTC
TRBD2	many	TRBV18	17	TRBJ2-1	CASSPPRGSGGIYEQFF	TGTGCCAGCTCACCACCCCGGGGTAGCGGGGGGATATATGAGCAGTTCTTC